The 18 T cell receptor beta chains below come from one sample, sequenced in a study of molecular identifiers for immune sequencing clone quantification. TCRdb reprocessed the PCR reads via MiXCR and lists one record per CDR3 protein. Here the sample spans 60,000 to 70,000 distinct CDR3 sequences, 15% to 20% being singletons. Specimen: naive CD8+ T cells from blood, with Jurkat cell RNA spiked in. As for subset: FACS-sorted CD8+CD4-CCR7+CD45RA+ naive T cells. The receptors derive from a human donor in good health. Some libraries in this study had Jurkat cell RNA spiked in.

In the case of this clonotype: A read error may produce the germline difference seen at one junction end. The V gene is TRBV4-1, the J gene TRBJ2-3; D remains unclear. CDR1 and CDR2 from the germline V gene are MGHRA and YSYEKL. The length of the CDR3 is 15 residues. DNA of the CDR3: TGCGCCAGCAGCCAAGTGTTCGGTAGCACAGATACGCAGCATTTC. The encoded protein is CASSQVFGSTDTQHF.

This clonotype was seen a few times. Lacking the conserved final phenylalanine or tryptophan, this CDR3 likely reflects a read error. This chain links TRBV28 with TRBJ2-7; 9 bases match TRBD1. V lost 9 bases, J lost 4 bases, and 4 bases stayed unmatched. The CDR3 is made up of 12 amino acids. Germline loops: CDR1 MDHEN, CDR2 SYDVKM. CDR3 sequence: CASSTGGYEQYS. The CDR3 nucleotides read TGTGCCAGTTCGACAGGGGGATACGAGCAGTACTCC.

The gene calls are TRBV24-1 and TRBJ1-1, with D perhaps matching TRBD1 (5 bases). V was shortened by 9 bases and J by 0 bases, with 10 bases between the two germline ends. The CDR3 is 13 amino acids. Germline V gene data show CDR1 as KGHDR and CDR2 as SFDVKD. The CDR3 DNA reads as TGTGCCACCCCGGGGGGAATGAACACTGAAGCTTTCTTT. Its translation: CATPGGMNTEAFF.

This clonotype appeared many times. The rearrangement links TRBV20-1 to TRBJ1-1; tentatively, D is TRBD1 (6 bases). From germline, CDR1 is DFQATT and CDR2 SNEGSKA (reference sequence). The CDR3 consists of 13 residues. Trimming removed 3 bases from V and 6 bases from J, with 14 bases in between. CDR3 nucleotide sequence: TGCAGTGCTAGGCTAACGGGGGCAGCTGAAGCTTTCTTT. Translation: CSARLTGAAEAFF.

Ten or more counts support this clonotype. V and J are TRBV4-2 and TRBJ2-5; D is possibly TRBD1 (6 bases). With 4 bases removed from V and 1 base from J, the gap between germline ends came to 16 bases. The CDR3 contains 16 residues. Germline lookup yields CDR1 LGHNA and CDR2 YNFKEQ. CDR3 DNA: TGTGCCAGCAGCCCGGCAGGACAGCTGAGCCAAGAGACCCAGTACTTC. Encoded protein: CASSPAGQLSQETQYF.

This clonotype came up many times. This chain connects TRBV7-6 to TRBJ2-7; 7 nucleotides align to TRBD2. Germline values: CDR1 SGHVS, CDR2 FNYEAQ. V was pared by 5 bases and J by 3 bases, with 13 bases of the junction left unmatched. This CDR3 region has 16 residues. The CDR3 protein is CASSEGVTGLFYEQYF. The DNA of the CDR3 is TGTGCCAGCAGCGAGGGAGTAACGGGACTATTCTACGAGCAGTACTTC. The full variable domain, in which reference TRBV7-6 and TRBJ2-7 provide the parts outside the CDR3, is GAGVSQSPRYKVTKRGQDVALRCDPISGHVSLYWYRQALGQGPEFLTYFNYEAQQDKSGLPNDRFSAERPEGSISTLTIQRTEQRDSAMYRCASSEGVTGLFYEQYFGPGTRLTVT.

This clonotype was recorded at least ten times. V usage is TRBV27 and J usage is TRBJ2-7; D unresolved. The V end lost 4 bases, the J end lost 3 bases, and 4 bases lay between the germline ends. The CDR3 contains 11 residues. In germline, CDR1 is MNHEY, CDR2 SMNVEV (reference sequence). This CDR3 reads CASSSGYEQYF. Here the CDR3 DNA reads TGTGCCAGCAGTTCCGGCTACGAGCAGTACTTC.

A note on this clonotype: A single base separates this from a much larger clone, so it may be a read error. This CDR3 is missing its conserved last phenylalanine or tryptophan, likely due to a read error. This sequence joins TRBV5-3 and TRBJ2-3; D is uncertain. TRBV5-3 is sorted into the ORF group, with uncertain function. The CDR3 is made up of 14 amino acids. The CDR3 DNA reads as TGTGCCAGCAGCTTGGCCCAAACGACAGATACGCAGTATCTT. Its translation is CASSLAQTTDTQYL.

As for this clonotype: This may be a read error: a much more frequent sequence differs by one nucleotide. The V gene is TRBV28, the J gene TRBJ2-7; the match to TRBD2 covers 13 bases. Germline V gene data show CDR1 as MDHEN and CDR2 as SYDVKM. The J segment lost 9 bases and the V segment lost 5 bases, leaving 13 bases of the junction unmatched. There are 16 residues in the CDR3. This CDR3 reads CASSPGTSGTAKGQYF. As DNA, the CDR3 is TGTGCCAGCAGTCCAGGGACTAGCGGGACGGCGAAAGGGCAGTACTTC.

This clonotype has only a few counts. The chain joins TRBV24-1 to TRBJ2-1, with 10 bases aligning to TRBD2. This CDR3 spans 16 amino acids. CDR1 and CDR2 (germline): KGHDR, SFDVKD. V shed 2 bases, J shed 4 bases, and the junction held 4 bases outside the gene matches. The DNA of the CDR3 is TGTGCCACCAGTGATTGGACTAGCGGAGGTTACAATGAGCAGTTCTTC. Its protein product is CATSDWTSGGYNEQFF.

This clonotype was observed many times. The chain uses TRBV7-2 and TRBJ2-7; D unresolved. CDR1 and CDR2 (germline): SGHTA, FQGNSA. V lost 5 bases and J lost 5, with 13 bases in between. This CDR3 is built from 13 residues. The CDR3 DNA reads TGTGCCAGCAGCGAACCCTACGTCGACGAGCAGTACTTC. This gives the protein CASSEPYVDEQYF.

This clonotype was observed many times. J is TRBJ2-7 and V is TRBV4-1; D tentatively fits TRBD1 or TRBD2 (5 bases each). From germline, CDR1 is MGHRA and CDR2 YSYEKL. Trimming took off 0 bases at V and 2 bases at J, with 8 bases between the two ends. CDR3 size: 14 residues. The chain's CDR3 is CASSQEGVAYEQYF. The CDR3 DNA sequence: TGCGCCAGCAGCCAAGAGGGGGTGGCCTACGAGCAGTACTTC.

There are a few counts of this clonotype. In this CDR3 the conserved last residue, phenylalanine or tryptophan, is missing, so a read error is likely. The chain carries TRBV27 and TRBJ2-3; D gene ambiguous. From germline, CDR1 is MNHEY and CDR2 SMNVEV (reference sequence). Trimming removed 4 bases at V and 7 bases at J, with 9 bases between. The CDR3 has 12 residues. Written as DNA, the CDR3 is TGTGCCAGCAGTTCTCAACAACATACGCAGTATTCT. Residues: CASSSQQHTQYS.

This clonotype was detected many times. This chain links TRBV27 with TRBJ2-1, with 10 bases aligning to TRBD2. The CDR3 totals 14 residues. Germline loops: CDR1 MNHEY, CDR2 SMNVEV (reference sequence). V trimming: 6 bases; J trimming: 7 bases; junction bases outside the gene matches: 6. The CDR3 bases are TGTGCCAGCAGGAGCGGGAGGGCTCTTAATGAGCAGTTCTTC. Its translation: CASRSGRALNEQFF.

This clonotype was observed many times. The V call is TRBV7-2, the J call TRBJ2-7, with 8 bases that match TRBD1. Trimming cost V 5 bases and J 2 bases; bases outside gene matches: 5. Germline-derived CDR1 and CDR2 are SGHTA and FQGNSA. This CDR3 comprises 14 residues. The DNA for the CDR3 is TGTGCCAGCAGCCGGACAGGGCAGGCCTACGAGCAGTACTTC. Its protein is CASSRTGQAYEQYF.

At least ten counts were recorded for this clonotype. This chain uses TRBV2 with TRBJ2-3, with D perhaps matching TRBD1 (5 bases). This CDR3 is 14 amino acids long. The germline gives CDR1 SNHLY, CDR2 FYNNEI. V was trimmed by 2 bases and J by 1 base, leaving 7 bases between them. The CDR3 DNA reads as TGTGCCAGCAGTGAACTACAGGGCACAGATACGCAGTATTTT. It is translated as CASSELQGTDTQYF. Filled out from reference TRBV2 and TRBJ2-3, the complete variable domain reads EPEVTQTPSHQVTQMGQEVILRCVPISNHLYFYWYRQILGQKVEFLVSFYNNEISEKSEIFDDQFSVERPDGSNFTLKIRSTKLEDSAMYFCASSELQGTDTQYFGPGTRLTVL.

In this sample, this clonotype turned up a few times. The V call is TRBV13, the J call TRBJ1-6; D is ambiguous. The V end was cut by 4 bases, the J end by 8 bases, with 18 bases between. This CDR3 region has 16 residues. Germline-derived CDR1 and CDR2 are PRHDT and FYEKMQ (reference sequence). The CDR3 protein is CASSSTFRGSDSPLHF. As DNA, the CDR3 is TGTGCCAGCAGCTCAACGTTCAGAGGGTCGGATTCACCCCTCCACTTT.

The sample holds a few counts of this clonotype. V is TRBV27 and J is TRBJ2-1; the D call may be TRBD1 or TRBD2 (5 bases each). The V end was cut by 2 bases, the J end by 8 bases, with 13 bases between. This CDR3 is built from 14 residues. Germline assignment: CDR1 MNHEY and CDR2 SMNVEV (reference sequence). Here the CDR3 reads CASSLGLLGDEQFF. Written as DNA, the CDR3 is TGTGCCAGCAGTTTAGGGCTTTTGGGGGATGAGCAGTTCTTC.